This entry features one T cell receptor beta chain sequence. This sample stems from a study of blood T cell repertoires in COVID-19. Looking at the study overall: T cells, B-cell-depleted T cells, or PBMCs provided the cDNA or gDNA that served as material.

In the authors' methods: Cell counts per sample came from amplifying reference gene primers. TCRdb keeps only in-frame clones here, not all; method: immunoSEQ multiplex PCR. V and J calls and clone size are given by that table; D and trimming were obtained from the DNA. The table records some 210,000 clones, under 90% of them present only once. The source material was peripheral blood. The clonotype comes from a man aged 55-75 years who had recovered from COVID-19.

The CDR3 sequence is CSVDLRGATDTQYF. CDR3 nucleotides: TGCAGCGTTGACTTGCGGGGGGCCACAGATACGCAGTATTTT. The chain employs TRBV29-1 and TRBJ2-3, with 8 nucleotides matching TRBD2. The V gene's germline CDR1 is SQVTM and CDR2 ANQGSEA. After removal of 3 bases from V and 2 bases from J, the junction contained 4 bases not matched to a gene. This CDR3 has 14 residues.